The next 24 T cell receptor beta chains were all read from a single sample in a study of T-cell memory formation after mild COVID-19. TCRdb recomputed calls from the 5' RACE reads with MiXCR, one row per CDR3 protein. The repertoire holds a few hundred thousand distinct CDR3 sequences, with 25% to 30% as singletons. Sequenced sample: PBMCs or a T cell subset sorted from them (not recorded which). These receptors all stem from an adult woman who had mild COVID-19 (a few samples of this study predate the infection). Cell type and time point are not known.

The rearrangement links TRBV7-9 to TRBJ1-1; 9 bases align to TRBD1. CDR1 and CDR2 (germline): SEHNR, FQNEAQ (reference sequence). This CDR3 region has 15 residues. Trimming took 5 bases from V and 1 from J; bases not matched to a gene: 5. CDR3 in amino acids: CASSPGQGRNTEAFF. The CDR3 DNA reads TGTGCCAGCAGCCCGGGACAGGGCCGGAACACTGAAGCTTTCTTT. The variable domain in full, with the rest retrieved from reference TRBV7-9 and TRBJ1-1, is DTGVSQNPRHKITKRGQNVTFRCDPISEHNRLYWYRQTLGQGPEFLTYFQNEAQLEKSRLLSDRFSAERPKGSFSTLEIQRTEQGDSAMYLCASSPGQGRNTEAFFGQGTRLTVV.

This chain links TRBV20-1 with TRBJ2-7; D unresolved. Germline V gene lookup returns CDR1 DFQATT and CDR2 SNEGSKA (reference sequence). The CDR3 has 11 amino acids. Trimming cost V 3 bases and J 5 bases, with 8 bases left between them. The CDR3 coding sequence is TGCAGTGCTAGGATGATCAACGAGCAGTACTTC. This translates into CSARMINEQYF.

This clonotype was seen only a few times. The V call is TRBV7-9, the J call TRBJ2-3, with D possibly being TRBD2 (5 bases). Trimming removed 3 bases at V and 2 bases at J, with 12 bases between. The CDR3 runs 15 residues. Germline CDR1 reads SEHNR; CDR2 reads FQNEAQ (reference sequence). In nucleotides, the CDR3 is TGTGCCAGCAGCTTGGCCGAGGGCCCCACAGATACGCAGTATTTT. This encodes CASSLAEGPTDTQYF.

The J gene is TRBJ1-1, the V gene TRBV27; D is possibly TRBD1 (5 bases). The CDR3 length is 15 residues. V was cut by 7 bases and J by 4 bases, with 19 bases left in between. Germline values: CDR1 MNHEY, CDR2 SMNVEV (reference sequence). Here the CDR3 reads CASTATSAQGTEAFF. The CDR3, as DNA: TGTGCCAGCACCGCGACATCCGCCCAGGGCACTGAAGCTTTCTTT.

This clonotype has only a few counts. V usage is TRBV28 and J usage is TRBJ2-4; perhaps D is TRBD1 or TRBD2 (5 bases each). The CDR3 extends over 15 amino acids. CDR1 is MDHEN and CDR2 is SYDVKM in the germline V gene. V lost 1 base, J lost 2 bases, and 9 bases lay in between. CDR3 nucleotides: TGTGCCAGCAGTTTATATTGGGACCCCAAAAACATTCAGTACTTC. Its translation is CASSLYWDPKNIQYF. Together with reference TRBV28 and TRBJ2-4, the CDR3 gives the full variable domain: DVKVTQSSRYLVKRTGEKVFLECVQDMDHENMFWYRQDPGLGLRLIYFSYDVKMKEKGDIPEGYSVSREKKERFSLILESASTNQTSMYLCASSLYWDPKNIQYFGAGTRLSVL.

This chain connects TRBV6-5 to TRBJ2-6; D may be TRBD2 (6 bases). The CDR3 is 15 residues long. V gave up 7 bases and J gave up 2 bases, with 12 bases separating them. In germline, CDR1 is MNHEY, CDR2 SVGAGI. Written as DNA, the CDR3 is TGTGCCAGCACCGACCGGGGGACTGGGGCCAACGTCCTGACTTTC. Translating gives CASTDRGTGANVLTF.

Ten or more counts support this clonotype. The chain links TRBV14 to TRBJ2-1; TRBD2 agrees at 9 bases. Per the germline V gene, CDR1 is SGHDN and CDR2 is FVKESK. The CDR3 length is 17 residues. J gave up 10 bases and V 3 bases, and 16 bases lay outside the gene matches. CDR3 sequence reads: CASSHRPLAGLPREQFF. The CDR3 coding sequence is TGTGCCAGCAGCCACCGCCCTCTAGCGGGGCTCCCAAGAGAGCAGTTCTTC.

This clonotype was detected a few times. V is TRBV12-3 or TRBV12-4 and J is TRBJ2-1, with a tentative D call TRBD2 (5 bases). The CDR3 extends over 15 amino acids. Trimming shortened V by 4 bases and J by 2 bases, and 12 bases separated the two germline ends. This CDR3 is CASSYGSGPYNEQFF. The CDR3 coding sequence is TGTGCCAGCAGTTATGGAAGCGGCCCCTACAATGAGCAGTTCTTC.

The V and J genes are TRBV4-2 and TRBJ1-1; the D gene is possibly TRBD1 (5 bases). Trimming removed 1 base from V and 0 bases from J, with 12 bases in between. Germline-derived CDR1 and CDR2 are LGHNA and YNFKEQ. This CDR3 region has 16 residues. This CDR3 is CASSQASGTLNTEAFF. In DNA form, the CDR3 reads TGTGCCAGCAGCCAAGCCTCCGGGACTTTGAACACTGAAGCTTTCTTT.

This clonotype was observed a single time. V and J are TRBV20-1 and TRBJ1-1; unclear D gene. This CDR3 comprises 15 residues. The V gene lost 0 bases and the J gene lost 1 base, with 12 bases spanning the gap. Germline V gene lookup returns CDR1 DFQATT and CDR2 SNEGSKA (reference sequence). The CDR3 here is CSARDWSRSNTEAFF. For the CDR3, the DNA is TGCAGTGCTAGAGATTGGAGTCGGTCGAACACTGAAGCTTTCTTT.

This clonotype showed up many times. The gene calls are TRBV7-2 and TRBJ2-3; 9 positions agree with TRBD2. The CDR3 is made up of 16 amino acids. Losses at the gene ends were 1 base for V and 2 bases for J; bases not matched to a gene: 4. Germline V CDR1 and CDR2: SGHTA, FQGNSA. The CDR3 reads CASSLGGGRATDTQYF. CDR3 coding DNA: TGTGCCAGCAGCTTAGGCGGCGGGAGGGCCACAGATACGCAGTATTTT.

The chain couples TRBV10-3 to TRBJ2-3; D gene unclear. V gave up 4 bases and J gave up 5 bases, with 4 bases separating them. This CDR3 comprises 11 residues. The germline CDR1 and CDR2 sequences are ENHRY and SYGVKD. The CDR3 loop reads CAISGGDTQYF. The CDR3, as DNA: TGTGCCATCAGTGGTGGAGATACGCAGTATTTT.

This clonotype occurred a few times. This chain uses TRBV5-1 with TRBJ2-4, with 8 bases fitting TRBD2. CDR1 SGHRS and CDR2 YFSETQ come from the germline V gene. Trimming cost V 9 bases and J 6 bases; bases outside gene matches: 20. The CDR3 extends over 17 amino acids. CDR3 in amino acids: CATAPSPLAANRNIQYF. CDR3 nucleotides: TGCGCCACCGCTCCCTCCCCACTAGCGGCAAATAGAAACATTCAGTACTTC.

This clonotype showed up many times. The chain employs TRBV5-1 and TRBJ2-7; D is uncertain. The CDR3 consists of 13 residues. The germline CDR1 and CDR2 sequences are SGHRS and YFSETQ. The germline V and J ends were trimmed by 0 bases and 0 bases, with 4 bases remaining between them. CDR3 amino acids: CASSLDNSYEQYF. The CDR3 bases are TGCGCCAGCAGCTTGGACAACTCCTACGAGCAGTACTTC.

This clonotype was counted between two and nine times. This rearrangement joins TRBV5-6 to TRBJ2-6, with D possibly being TRBD2 (5 bases). Trimming took 4 bases from V and 3 from J, leaving 11 bases between them. The CDR3 is made up of 15 amino acids. Germline values: CDR1 SGHDT, CDR2 YYEEEE. In DNA form, the CDR3 reads TGTGCCAGCAGCCTGAGGGCGAGTGGGGCCAACGTCCTGACTTTC. As protein: CASSLRASGANVLTF. The full variable domain, in which reference TRBV5-6 and TRBJ2-6 provide the parts outside the CDR3, is DAGVTQSPTHLIKTRGQQVTLRCSPKSGHDTVSWYQQALGQGPQFIFQYYEEEERQRGNFPDRFSGHQFPNYSSELNVNALLLGDSALYLCASSLRASGANVLTFGAGSRLTVL.

This CDR3 is CSAHNGAGGPSDTQYF. The CDR3 DNA is TGCAGTGCCCATAACGGAGCGGGGGGGCCGTCAGATACGCAGTATTTT. This rearrangement joins TRBV20-1 to TRBJ2-3, with 10 bases identical to TRBD2. CDR1 and CDR2 from the germline V gene are DFQATT and SNEGSKA (reference sequence). Trimming took 6 bases from V and 4 from J; bases not matched to a gene: 13. The CDR3 sequence is 16 residues long.

V gene TRBV5-5 combines with J gene TRBJ1-5; TRBD1 might be the D (6 bases). Germline assignment: CDR1 SGHKS and CDR2 YYEKEE (reference sequence). The CDR3 contains 15 residues. The germline V and J ends were trimmed by 2 bases and 1 base, with 10 bases remaining between them. Here the CDR3 reads CASSLVTGSNQPQHF. CDR3 nucleotides: TGTGCCAGCAGCTTAGTCACAGGGAGCAATCAGCCCCAGCATTTT.

This chain uses TRBV5-4 with TRBJ2-7; D may be TRBD1 or TRBD2 (5 bases each). Per the germline V gene, CDR1 is SGHNT and CDR2 is YYREEE (reference sequence). V dropped 0 bases and J dropped 2 bases, with 12 bases sitting between them. The CDR3 is made up of 15 amino acids. This chain's CDR3 is CASSLGWDRTYEQYF. The CDR3, as DNA: TGTGCCAGCAGCTTGGGGTGGGACCGGACCTACGAGCAGTACTTC.

This clonotype was counted many times. V gene TRBV24-1 combines with J gene TRBJ2-3; the D is unclear. With 4 bases removed from V and 3 bases from J, the gap between germline ends came to 7 bases. The CDR3 covers 13 residues. Germline values: CDR1 KGHDR, CDR2 SFDVKD. CDR3 DNA: TGTGCCACCAGTGAACCGCCTACAGATACGCAGTATTTT. Its protein product is CATSEPPTDTQYF.

This sequence joins TRBV5-5 and TRBJ2-7; D not certain. With 0 bases removed from V and 1 base from J, the gap between germline ends came to 8 bases. CDR1 and CDR2 (germline): SGHKS, YYEKEE (reference sequence). The CDR3 runs 14 residues. This CDR3 is CASSLVQISYEQYF. CDR3 nucleotides: TGTGCCAGCAGCTTGGTACAGATATCCTACGAGCAGTACTTC.

This clonotype has only a few counts. The V and J genes are TRBV5-1 and TRBJ1-4, with D unclear. The CDR3 sequence is 14 residues long. V was pared by 0 bases and J by 6 bases, with 9 bases between. CDR1 and CDR2 (germline): SGHRS, YFSETQ. The CDR3 coding sequence is TGCGCCAGCAGCTTGGCGTCTGGGCATGAAAAACTGTTTTTT. Translated: CASSLASGHEKLFF.

The chain links TRBV10-1 to TRBJ1-2; possibly TRBD1 for D (6 bases). Trimming removed 8 bases from V and 8 bases from J, with 18 bases in between. From germline, CDR1 is WNHNN and CDR2 SYGVQD (reference sequence). The CDR3 is 13 residues long. CDR3 in DNA: TGCGCCAGCGAAAAATTACAGGGAGACGGCTACACCTTC. Protein product: CASEKLQGDGYTF.

The table lists this clonotype with a few counts. The V and J genes are TRBV6-6 and TRBJ1-3, with D perhaps TRBD1 (6 bases). Germline assignment: CDR1 MNHNY and CDR2 SVGAGI (reference sequence). V dropped 3 bases and J dropped 2 bases, with 20 bases sitting between them. CDR3 length: 18 residues. The CDR3: CASSYTDRRGTPGNTIYF. CDR3 bases: TGTGCCAGCAGTTATACCGACAGGAGAGGAACTCCTGGAAACACCATATATTTT.

This rearrangement joins TRBV3-1 to TRBJ2-7, with TRBD2 matching over 12 bases. The CDR3 loop spans 16 amino acids. The ends lost 5 bases at V and 4 bases at J; junction bases unmatched: 9. The germline V gene has CDR1 LGHDT and CDR2 YNNKEL (reference sequence). The CDR3 sequence is CASSTTSGSLMYEQYF. Written as DNA, the CDR3 is TGTGCCAGCAGCACGACTAGCGGGAGTCTTATGTACGAGCAGTACTTC.